This paragraph covers one T cell receptor beta chain sequence. As yet, its antigen is unknown. The method was immunoSEQ multiplex PCR; TCRdb's version includes in-frame clones alone and lacks a portion of them. The sample yields about 140,000 clones, approximately 86% seen once. This sample was taken from a study of T cell responses to AZD1222 COVID-19 vaccine. Study-wide results and caveats: Reportedly, nearly half of unique spike TCRs recognized epitopes outside B.1.351/B.1.1.7 mutations. Donors were largely white British and mainly female; clonal diversity was possibly underestimated. A rise in Spike-specific TCR breadth and depth followed two AZD1222 doses.

The receptor's source is an adult who received the AZD1222 COVID-19 vaccine. The specimen was peripheral blood, collected 28 days after the second AZD1222 dose.

CDR3 in DNA: TGTGCCAGCAGCGGACTAGCGGGGAGTGAGCAGTACTTC. Translated, it gives CASSGLAGSEQYF. The J gene is TRBJ2-7, the V gene TRBV5-4, with TRBD2 matching 12 bases. The length of the CDR3 is 13 residues. The V gene end was trimmed by 4 bases and the J gene end by 7 bases; junction bases not matched to a gene: 3. The V gene's germline CDR1 is SGHNT and CDR2 YYREEE (reference sequence). The complete variable domain, with remaining parts taken from reference TRBV5-4 and TRBJ2-7, reads ETGVTQSPTHLIKTRGQQVTLRCSSQSGHNTVSWYQQALGQGPQFIFQYYREEENGRGNFPPRFSGLQFPNYSSELNVNALELDDSALYLCASSGLAGSEQYFGPGTRLTVT.